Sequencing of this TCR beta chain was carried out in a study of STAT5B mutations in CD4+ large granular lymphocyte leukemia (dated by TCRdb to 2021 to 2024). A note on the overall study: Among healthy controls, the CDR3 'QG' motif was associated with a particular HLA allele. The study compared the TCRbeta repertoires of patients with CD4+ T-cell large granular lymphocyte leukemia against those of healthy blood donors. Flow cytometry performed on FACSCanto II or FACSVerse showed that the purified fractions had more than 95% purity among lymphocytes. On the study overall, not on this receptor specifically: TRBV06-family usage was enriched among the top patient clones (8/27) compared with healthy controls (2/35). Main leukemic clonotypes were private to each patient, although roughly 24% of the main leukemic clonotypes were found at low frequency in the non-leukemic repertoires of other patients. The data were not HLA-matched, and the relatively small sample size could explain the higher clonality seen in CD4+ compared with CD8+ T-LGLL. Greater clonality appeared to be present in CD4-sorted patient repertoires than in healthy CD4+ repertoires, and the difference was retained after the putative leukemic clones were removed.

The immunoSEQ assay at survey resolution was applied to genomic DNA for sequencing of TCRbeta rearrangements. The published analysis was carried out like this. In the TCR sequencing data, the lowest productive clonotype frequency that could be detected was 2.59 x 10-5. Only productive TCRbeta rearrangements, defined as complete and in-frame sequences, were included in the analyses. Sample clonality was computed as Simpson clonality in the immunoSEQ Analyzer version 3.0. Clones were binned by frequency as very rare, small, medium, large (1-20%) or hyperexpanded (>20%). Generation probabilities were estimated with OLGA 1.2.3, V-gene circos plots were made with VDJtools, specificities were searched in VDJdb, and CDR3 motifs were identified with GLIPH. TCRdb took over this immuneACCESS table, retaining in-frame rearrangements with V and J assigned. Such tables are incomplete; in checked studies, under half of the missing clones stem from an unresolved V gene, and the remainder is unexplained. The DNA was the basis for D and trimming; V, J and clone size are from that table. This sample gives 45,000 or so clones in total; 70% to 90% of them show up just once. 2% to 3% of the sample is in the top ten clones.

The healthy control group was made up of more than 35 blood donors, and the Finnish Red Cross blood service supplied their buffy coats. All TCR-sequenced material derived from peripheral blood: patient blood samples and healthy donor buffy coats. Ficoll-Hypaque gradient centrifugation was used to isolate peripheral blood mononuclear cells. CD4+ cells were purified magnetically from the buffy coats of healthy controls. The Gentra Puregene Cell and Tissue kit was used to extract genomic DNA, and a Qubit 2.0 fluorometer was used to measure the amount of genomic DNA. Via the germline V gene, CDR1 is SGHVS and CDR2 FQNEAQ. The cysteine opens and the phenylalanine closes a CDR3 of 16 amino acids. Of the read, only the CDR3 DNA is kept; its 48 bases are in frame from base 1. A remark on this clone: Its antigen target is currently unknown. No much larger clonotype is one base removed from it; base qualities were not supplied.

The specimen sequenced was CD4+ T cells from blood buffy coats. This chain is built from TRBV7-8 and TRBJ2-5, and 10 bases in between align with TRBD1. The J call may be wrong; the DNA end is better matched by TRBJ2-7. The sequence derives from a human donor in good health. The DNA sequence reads TGTGCCAGCAGCTCAACCCGACAGGGGGCCCACTACGAGCAGTACTTC. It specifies CASSSTRQGAHYEQYF.